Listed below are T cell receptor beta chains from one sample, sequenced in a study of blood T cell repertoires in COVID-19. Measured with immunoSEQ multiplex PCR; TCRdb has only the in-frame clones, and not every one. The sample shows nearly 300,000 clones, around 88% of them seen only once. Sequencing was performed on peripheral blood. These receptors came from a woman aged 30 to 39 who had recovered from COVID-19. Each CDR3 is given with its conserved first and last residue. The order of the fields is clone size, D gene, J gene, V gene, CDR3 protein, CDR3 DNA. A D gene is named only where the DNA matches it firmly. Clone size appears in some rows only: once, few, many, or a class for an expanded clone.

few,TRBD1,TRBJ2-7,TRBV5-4,CASSASGQGAYEQYF,TGTGCCAGCAGCGCTTCGGGACAGGGGGCTTACGAGCAGTACTTC
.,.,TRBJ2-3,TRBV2,CATHPRRSTDTQYF,TGTGCCACCCACCCGCGGCGTAGCACAGATACGCAGTATTTT
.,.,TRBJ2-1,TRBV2,CASSLRGNEQFF,TGTGCCAGCTCACTGCGGGGCAATGAGCAGTTCTTC
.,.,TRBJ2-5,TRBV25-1,CASSEGWRGIWETQYF,TGTGCCAGCAGTGAAGGGTGGAGGGGTATTTGGGAGACCCAGTACTTC
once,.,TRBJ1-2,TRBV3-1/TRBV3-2,CASSPGRTYGYTF,TGTGCCAGCAGCCCTGGACGGACATATGGCTACACCTTC
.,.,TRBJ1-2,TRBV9,CASSGTGQSGYTF,TGTGCCAGCAGCGGAACAGGGCAAAGTGGCTACACCTTC
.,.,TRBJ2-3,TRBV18,CASSPKMTDTQYF,TGTGCCAGCTCGCCTAAGATGACAGATACGCAGTATTTT
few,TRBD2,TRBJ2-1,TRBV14,CASRSSGGASNEQFF,TGTGCCAGCAGATCTTCCGGGGGGGCCTCCAATGAGCAGTTCTTC
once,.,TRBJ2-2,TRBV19,CASSGRPGNTGELFF,TGTGCCAGCAGCGGGCGACCGGGGAACACCGGGGAGCTGTTTTTT
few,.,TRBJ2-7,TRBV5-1,CASSEGGEQYF,TGCGCCAGCAGCGAGGGCGGCGAGCAGTACTTC
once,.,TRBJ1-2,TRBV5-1,CASSLSPGNYGYTF,TGCGCCAGCAGCTTGTCACCAGGGAACTATGGCTACACCTTC
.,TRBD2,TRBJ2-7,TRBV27,CASSLSAGGSYEQYF,TGTGCCAGCAGTTTATCAGCGGGGGGTTCCTACGAGCAGTACTTC
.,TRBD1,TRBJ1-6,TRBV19,CASMIAGGNSPLHF,TGTGCCAGTATGATTGCAGGGGGCAATTCACCCCTCCACTTT
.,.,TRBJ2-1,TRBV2,CASQLQGNEQFF,TGTGCCAGCCAACTTCAGGGGAATGAGCAGTTCTTC
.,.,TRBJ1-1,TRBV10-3,CAIRSEEGWTEAFF,TGTGCCATCAGATCGGAGGAGGGTTGGACTGAAGCTTTCTTT
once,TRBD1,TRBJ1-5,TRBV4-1,CASSQADRGLVQPQHF,TGCGCCAGCAGCCAAGCGGACAGGGGGCTCGTTCAGCCCCAGCATTTT
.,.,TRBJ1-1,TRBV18,CASSPVRQEDTEAFF,TGTGCCAGCTCACCCGTCCGCCAGGAGGACACTGAAGCTTTCTTT
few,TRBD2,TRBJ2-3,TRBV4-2,CASSQDLERGSWDTQYF,TGTGCCAGCAGCCAAGATCTTGAGCGGGGGTCCTGGGATACGCAGTATTTT
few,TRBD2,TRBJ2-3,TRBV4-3,CASSEGLALSSTDTQYF,TGCGCCAGCAGCGAGGGACTAGCCCTCTCTAGCACAGATACGCAGTATTTT
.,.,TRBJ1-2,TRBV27,CASSFSGLSGYTF,TGTGCCAGCAGTTTTTCGGGGTTATCGGGCTACACCTTC
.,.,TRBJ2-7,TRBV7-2,CASTAQGNEQYF,TGTGCCAGCACCGCACAGGGAAACGAGCAGTACTTC
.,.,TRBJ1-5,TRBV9,CASHRHPGRQPQHF,TGTGCCAGCCATCGACATCCGGGGAGGCAGCCCCAGCATTTT
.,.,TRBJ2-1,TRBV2,CASTPQVEQFF,TGTGCCAGCACCCCACAGGTAGAGCAGTTCTTC
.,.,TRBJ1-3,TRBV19,CASNEGAGNTIYF,TGTGCCAGTAATGAGGGGGCTGGAAACACCATATATTTT
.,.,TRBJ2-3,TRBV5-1,CASSSQAISTDTQYF,TGCGCCAGCAGCTCACAGGCGATCAGCACAGATACGCAGTATTTT
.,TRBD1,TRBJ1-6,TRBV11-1,CASSYGTATNSPLHF,TGTGCCAGCAGCTATGGGACAGCCACTAATTCACCCCTCCACTTT
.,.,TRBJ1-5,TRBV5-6,CASSSQDQPQHF,TGTGCCAGCAGCTCACAAGATCAGCCCCAGCATTTT
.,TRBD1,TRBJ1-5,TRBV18,CASSPTQGGHQPQHF,TGTGCCAGCTCACCCACACAGGGGGGGCATCAGCCCCAGCATTTT